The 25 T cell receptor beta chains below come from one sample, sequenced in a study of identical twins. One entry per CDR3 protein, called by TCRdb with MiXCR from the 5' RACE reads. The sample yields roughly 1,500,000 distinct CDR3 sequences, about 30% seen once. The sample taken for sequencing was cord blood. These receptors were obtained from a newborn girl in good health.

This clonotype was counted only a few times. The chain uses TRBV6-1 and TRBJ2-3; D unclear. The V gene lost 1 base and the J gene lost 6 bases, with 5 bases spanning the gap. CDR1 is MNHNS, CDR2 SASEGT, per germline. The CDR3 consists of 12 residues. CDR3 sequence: CASSEGFDTQYF. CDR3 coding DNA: TGTGCCAGCAGTGAAGGCTTCGATACGCAGTATTTT.

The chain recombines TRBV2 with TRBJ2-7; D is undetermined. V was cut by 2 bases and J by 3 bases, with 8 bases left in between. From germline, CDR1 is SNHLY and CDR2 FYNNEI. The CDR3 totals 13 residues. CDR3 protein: CASSENAFYEQYF. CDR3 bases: TGTGCCAGCAGTGAAAACGCTTTCTACGAGCAGTACTTC.

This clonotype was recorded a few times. The CDR3 loop reads CSARVRTKVNEQFF. The CDR3, as DNA: TGCAGTGCTAGAGTTCGGACGAAGGTGAATGAGCAGTTCTTC. The chain joins TRBV20-1 to TRBJ2-1; D gene uncertain. Germline V gives CDR1 DFQATT, CDR2 SNEGSKA (reference sequence). Deletions cut 1 base from V and 7 bases from J, with 14 bases between. The CDR3 spans 14 residues.

Here the CDR3 reads CASRLGIGNTIYF. As DNA, the CDR3 is TGTGCCAGCAGGCTCGGGATTGGAAACACCATATATTTT. The V call is TRBV28, the J call TRBJ1-3; D ambiguous. Per germline, CDR1 MDHEN and CDR2 SYDVKM. V was cut by 6 bases and J by 3 bases, with 9 bases left in between. The CDR3 runs to 13 residues.

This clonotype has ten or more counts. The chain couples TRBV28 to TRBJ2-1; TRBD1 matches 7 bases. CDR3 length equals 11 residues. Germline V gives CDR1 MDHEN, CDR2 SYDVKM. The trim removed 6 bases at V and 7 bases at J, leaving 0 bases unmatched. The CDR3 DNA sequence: TGTGCCAGCAGGACAGGGAATGAGCAGTTCTTC. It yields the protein CASRTGNEQFF.

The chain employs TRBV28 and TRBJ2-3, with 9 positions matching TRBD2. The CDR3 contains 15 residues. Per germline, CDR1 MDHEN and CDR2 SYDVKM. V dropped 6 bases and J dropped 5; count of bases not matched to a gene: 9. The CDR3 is CASSGHLAGIDTQYF. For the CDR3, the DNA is TGTGCCAGCAGCGGTCATCTAGCGGGAATAGATACGCAGTATTTT.

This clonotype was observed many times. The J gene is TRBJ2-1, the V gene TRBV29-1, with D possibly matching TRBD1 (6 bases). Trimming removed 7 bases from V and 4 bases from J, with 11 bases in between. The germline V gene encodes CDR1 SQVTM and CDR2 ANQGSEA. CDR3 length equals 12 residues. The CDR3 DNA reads TGCAGCGCCAGACAGGATTACAATGAGCAGTTCTTC. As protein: CSARQDYNEQFF.

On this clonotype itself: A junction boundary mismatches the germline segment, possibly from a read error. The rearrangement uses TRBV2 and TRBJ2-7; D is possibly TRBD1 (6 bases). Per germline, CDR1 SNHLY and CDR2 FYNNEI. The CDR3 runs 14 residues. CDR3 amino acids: CASSDQGLGYGQYF. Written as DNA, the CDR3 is TGTGCCAGCAGTGACCAGGGGTTGGGCTACGGGCAGTACTTC.

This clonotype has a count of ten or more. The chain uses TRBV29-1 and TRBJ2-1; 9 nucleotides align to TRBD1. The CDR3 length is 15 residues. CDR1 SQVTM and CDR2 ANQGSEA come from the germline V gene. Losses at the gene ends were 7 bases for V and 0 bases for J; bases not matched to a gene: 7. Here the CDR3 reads CSGGTGSSSYNEQFF. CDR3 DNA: TGCAGCGGGGGGACAGGGTCCAGCTCCTACAATGAGCAGTTCTTC.

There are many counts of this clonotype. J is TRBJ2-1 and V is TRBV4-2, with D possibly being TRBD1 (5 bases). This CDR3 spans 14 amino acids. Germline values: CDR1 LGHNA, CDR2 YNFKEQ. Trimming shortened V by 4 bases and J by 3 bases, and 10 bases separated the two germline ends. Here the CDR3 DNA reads TGTGCCAGCAGCCCTGGGGCAGGCTACAATGAGCAGTTCTTC. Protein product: CASSPGAGYNEQFF.

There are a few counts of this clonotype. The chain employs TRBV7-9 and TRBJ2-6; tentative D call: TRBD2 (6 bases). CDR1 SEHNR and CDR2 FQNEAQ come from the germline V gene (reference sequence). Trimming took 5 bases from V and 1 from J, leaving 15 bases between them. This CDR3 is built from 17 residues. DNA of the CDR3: TGTGCCAGCAGCCCCGGGACTTTTAGATCTGGGGCCAACGTCCTGACTTTC. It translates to CASSPGTFRSGANVLTF.

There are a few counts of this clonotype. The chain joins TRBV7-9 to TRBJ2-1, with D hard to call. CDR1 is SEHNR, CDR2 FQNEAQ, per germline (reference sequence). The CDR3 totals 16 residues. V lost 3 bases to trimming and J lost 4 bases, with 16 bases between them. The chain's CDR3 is CASSFRAVLGYNEQFF. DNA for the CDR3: TGTGCCAGCAGCTTTCGCGCGGTCCTCGGGTACAATGAGCAGTTCTTC.

The chain's CDR3 is CASSFRTGDGKNIQYF. CDR3 DNA sequence: TGTGCCAGCAGTTTCAGGACAGGGGACGGCAAAAACATTCAGTACTTC. The rearrangement uses TRBV28 and TRBJ2-4; TRBD1 matches 9 bases. Germline CDR1 is MDHEN and CDR2 is SYDVKM. There are 16 residues in the CDR3. After removal of 3 bases from V and 3 bases from J, the junction contained 6 bases not matched to a gene.

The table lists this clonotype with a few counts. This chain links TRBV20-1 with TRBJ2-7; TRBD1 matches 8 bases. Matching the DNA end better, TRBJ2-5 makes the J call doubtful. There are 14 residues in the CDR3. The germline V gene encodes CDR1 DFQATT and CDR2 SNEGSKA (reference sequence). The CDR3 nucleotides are TGCAGTGCTAGAAGGGCAGGGGGCATGGAGACCCAGTACTTC. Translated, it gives CSARRAGGMETQYF.

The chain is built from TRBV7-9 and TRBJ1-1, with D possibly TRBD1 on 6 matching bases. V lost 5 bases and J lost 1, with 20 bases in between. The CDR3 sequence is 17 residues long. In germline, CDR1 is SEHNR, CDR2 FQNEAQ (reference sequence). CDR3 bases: TGTGCCAGCAGCCCCCCTTTTGGGGGGGCGACGAACACTGAAGCTTTCTTT. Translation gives CASSPPFGGATNTEAFF.

DNA of the CDR3: TGTGCCAGCACGACGGGGGTATCCGCAGTCTACAATGAGCAGTTCTTC. Its translation is CASTTGVSAVYNEQFF. The chain combines TRBV5-5 with TRBJ2-1; perhaps TRBD2 as D (6 bases). The CDR3 consists of 16 residues. The ends were cut back, 6 bases at V and 3 bases at J, with 19 bases in the middle. Germline V gives CDR1 SGHKS, CDR2 YYEKEE (reference sequence).

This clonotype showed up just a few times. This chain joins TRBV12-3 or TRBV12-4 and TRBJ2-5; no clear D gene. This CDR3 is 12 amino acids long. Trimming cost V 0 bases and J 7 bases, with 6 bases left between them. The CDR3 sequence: CASSLAQRTQYF. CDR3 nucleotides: TGTGCCAGCAGTTTAGCGCAACGGACCCAGTACTTC.

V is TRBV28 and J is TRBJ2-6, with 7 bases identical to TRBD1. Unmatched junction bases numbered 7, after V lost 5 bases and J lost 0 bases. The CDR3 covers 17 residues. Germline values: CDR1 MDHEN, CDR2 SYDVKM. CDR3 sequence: CASSLSGTASGANVLTF. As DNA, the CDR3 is TGTGCCAGCAGTCTATCCGGGACAGCCTCTGGGGCCAACGTCCTGACTTTC.

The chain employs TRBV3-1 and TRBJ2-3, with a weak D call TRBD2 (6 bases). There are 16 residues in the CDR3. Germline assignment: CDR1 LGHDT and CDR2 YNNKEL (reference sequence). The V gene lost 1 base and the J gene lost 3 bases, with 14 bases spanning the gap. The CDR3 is CASSQGTARGTDTQYF. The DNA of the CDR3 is TGTGCCAGCAGCCAAGGGACCGCCCGGGGGACAGATACGCAGTATTTT.

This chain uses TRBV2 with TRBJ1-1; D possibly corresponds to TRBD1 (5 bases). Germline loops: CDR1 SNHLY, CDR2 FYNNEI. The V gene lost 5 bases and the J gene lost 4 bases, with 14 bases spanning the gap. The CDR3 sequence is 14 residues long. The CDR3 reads CASSPRVGGTEAFF. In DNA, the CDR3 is TGTGCCAGCAGTCCACGCGTGGGGGGCACTGAAGCTTTCTTT.

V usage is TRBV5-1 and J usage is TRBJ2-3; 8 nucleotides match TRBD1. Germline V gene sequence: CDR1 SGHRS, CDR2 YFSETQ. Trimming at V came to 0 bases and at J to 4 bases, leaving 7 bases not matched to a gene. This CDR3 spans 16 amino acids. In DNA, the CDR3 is TGCGCCAGCAGCTTGGACGGCAGGGGGCGGGCAGATACGCAGTATTTT. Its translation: CASSLDGRGRADTQYF.

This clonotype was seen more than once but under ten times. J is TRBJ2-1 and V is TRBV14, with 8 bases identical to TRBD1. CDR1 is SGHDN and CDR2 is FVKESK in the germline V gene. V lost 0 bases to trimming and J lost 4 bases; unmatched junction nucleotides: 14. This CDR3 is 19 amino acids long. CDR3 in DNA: TGTGCCAGCAGCCAAGAAGGTCAGATAGGCGGGACAGGTTACAATGAGCAGTTCTTC. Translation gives CASSQEGQIGGTGYNEQFF.

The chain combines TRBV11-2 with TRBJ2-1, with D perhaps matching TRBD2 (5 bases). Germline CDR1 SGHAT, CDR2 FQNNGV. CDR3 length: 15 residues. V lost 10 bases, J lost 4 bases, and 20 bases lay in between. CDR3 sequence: CATSRLKRLYNEQFF. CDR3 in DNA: TGTGCCACCAGTCGGCTGAAGCGGTTATACAATGAGCAGTTCTTC.

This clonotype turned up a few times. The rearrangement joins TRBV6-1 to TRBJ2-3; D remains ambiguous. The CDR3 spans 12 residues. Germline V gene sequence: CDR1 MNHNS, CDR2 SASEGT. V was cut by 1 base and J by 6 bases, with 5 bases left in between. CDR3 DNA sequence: TGTGCCAGCAGTGAAGTTGTGGATACGCAGTATTTT. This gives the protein CASSEVVDTQYF.

CDR3 DNA: TGCGCCAGCAGCCTCAGGCTACTAGACTCCCAAGAGACCCAGTACTTC. This gives the protein CASSLRLLDSQETQYF. V usage is TRBV4-1 and J usage is TRBJ2-5; D is perhaps TRBD2 (5 bases). The CDR3 loop spans 16 amino acids. CDR1 and CDR2 from the germline V gene are MGHRA and YSYEKL. V was trimmed by 4 bases and J by 1 base, leaving 16 bases between them.